These 24 T cell receptor beta chains were sequenced from one sample in a study of blood T cell repertoires in COVID-19. The assay was immunoSEQ multiplex PCR, and TCRdb's table has in-frame clones only and misses some. Of 40,000 to 45,000 clones in the sample, roughly 63% were seen once. Source material: peripheral blood. The receptors derive from an elderly man with acute or convalescent COVID-19.

The chain joins TRBV19 to TRBJ2-1, with TRBD1 identical over 9 bases. The CDR3 runs to 14 residues. Germline trimming cut 3 bases from V and 9 bases from J; bases unmatched to any gene: 6. CDR1 and CDR2 (germline): LNHDA, SQIVND (reference sequence). CDR3 in amino acids: CASSMGTGPGEQFF. In nucleotides, the CDR3 is TGTGCCAGTAGTATGGGGACAGGGCCTGGTGAGCAGTTCTTC.

J is TRBJ1-1 and V is TRBV19; no definite D call. In germline, CDR1 is LNHDA, CDR2 SQIVND (reference sequence). The CDR3 spans 15 residues. Trimming stripped 3 bases from V and 0 bases from J, with 11 bases between. CDR3 in DNA: TGTGCCAGTAGTATCCCTCGAGGGTTGAACACTGAAGCTTTCTTT. This encodes CASSIPRGLNTEAFF.

The V gene is TRBV5-1, the J gene TRBJ1-2; the match to TRBD1 covers 7 bases. The CDR3 runs 15 residues. V lost 1 base to trimming and J lost 4 bases; unmatched junction nucleotides: 7. The germline V gene encodes CDR1 SGHRS and CDR2 YFSETQ. CDR3 sequence reads: CASSLFQTGPYGYTF. In nucleotides, the CDR3 is TGCGCCAGCAGCTTGTTTCAGACAGGGCCCTATGGCTACACCTTC.

This chain connects TRBV7-9 to TRBJ2-1; 8 bases line up with TRBD2. V shed 6 bases, J shed 2 bases, and the junction held 9 bases outside the gene matches. This CDR3 comprises 16 residues. Looked up from germline, CDR1 is SEHNR and CDR2 is FQNEAQ (reference sequence). CDR3 loop: CASRNHLAGPYNEQFF. Written as DNA, the CDR3 is TGTGCCAGCAGGAATCACCTAGCGGGCCCCTACAATGAGCAGTTCTTC. Full variable domain (rest looked up from reference TRBV7-9 and TRBJ2-1): DTGVSQNPRHKITKRGQNVTFRCDPISEHNRLYWYRQTLGQGPEFLTYFQNEAQLEKSRLLSDRFSAERPKGSFSTLEIQRTEQGDSAMYLCASRNHLAGPYNEQFFGPGTRLTVL.

The V and J genes are TRBV13 and TRBJ1-3; the D gene is possibly TRBD1 (5 bases). Germline V lookup: CDR1 PRHDT, CDR2 FYEKMQ (reference sequence). Deletions cut 5 bases from V and 1 base from J, with 9 bases between. This CDR3 is 14 amino acids long. This CDR3 reads CASSPQVSGNTIYF. For the CDR3, the DNA is TGTGCCAGCAGCCCACAGGTTTCTGGAAACACCATATATTTT.

By proportion, this clone is medium-sized. The CDR3 sequence: CASSLFGGSDTGELFF. In DNA form, the CDR3 reads TGTGCCAGTAGTTTATTCGGCGGGAGTGACACCGGGGAGCTGTTTTTT. The genes are TRBV19 and TRBJ2-2; 7 bases align to TRBD2. CDR3 length: 16 residues. CDR1 LNHDA and CDR2 SQIVND come from the germline V gene (reference sequence). Trimming at V came to 5 bases and at J to 3 bases, leaving 9 bases not matched to a gene.

This clone was observed a handful of times. This rearrangement joins TRBV19 to TRBJ1-2, with 9 nucleotides matching TRBD1. Germline assignment: CDR1 LNHDA and CDR2 SQIVND (reference sequence). The CDR3 loop spans 15 amino acids. Trimming took 11 bases from V and 4 from J; bases not matched to a gene: 14. CDR3 loop: CASSGTGSIGYGYTF. The CDR3 DNA is TGTGCCTCCTCCGGGACAGGGAGTATCGGCTATGGCTACACCTTC.

This clone occurred once. The rearrangement uses TRBV14 and TRBJ2-1; maybe TRBD1 (5 bases). The V end was cut by 4 bases, the J end by 4 bases, with 14 bases between. This CDR3 has 15 residues. Germline V gives CDR1 SGHDN, CDR2 FVKESK. The CDR3 DNA reads as TGTGCCAGCAGCCCAGGGTCTGGCAGTTACAATGAGCAGTTCTTC. This sequence encodes CASSPGSGSYNEQFF.

The V gene is TRBV5-6, the J gene TRBJ2-7; 9 positions agree with TRBD1. Trimming cost V 6 bases and J 2 bases; bases outside gene matches: 9. Germline-derived CDR1 and CDR2 are SGHDT and YYEEEE. The CDR3 has 15 residues. The CDR3 DNA reads as TGTGCCAGCACCGAACTAAGACAGGGGGCCTACGAGCAGTACTTC. This gives the protein CASTELRQGAYEQYF.

This chain links TRBV5-1 with TRBJ1-3; the D is unclear. Germline lookup yields CDR1 SGHRS and CDR2 YFSETQ. The CDR3 contains 14 residues. V was shortened by 2 bases and J by 4 bases, with 10 bases between the two germline ends. The CDR3 reads CASSFDGGGNTIYF. CDR3 coding DNA: TGCGCCAGCAGCTTTGACGGAGGGGGAAACACCATATATTTT.

The chain carries TRBV5-4 and TRBJ1-1, with 11 bases fitting TRBD1. Per germline, CDR1 SGHNT and CDR2 YYREEE (reference sequence). The CDR3 consists of 16 residues. J was trimmed by 0 bases and V by 4 bases; bases with no gene match: 5. The CDR3 reads CASSMDRGQLNTEAFF. The CDR3 coding sequence is TGTGCCAGCAGCATGGACAGGGGGCAGTTGAACACTGAAGCTTTCTTT.

The chain links TRBV6-6 to TRBJ2-3, with a weak D call TRBD1 (5 bases). The V end lost 7 bases, the J end lost 1 base, and 15 bases lay between the germline ends. Germline V gives CDR1 MNHNY, CDR2 SVGAGI (reference sequence). This CDR3 spans 15 amino acids. The DNA of the CDR3 is TGTGCCAGCATATACGCAGGGTTACGCACAGATACGCAGTATTTT. This gives the protein CASIYAGLRTDTQYF.

The rearrangement uses TRBV5-1 and TRBJ2-7; TRBD1 matches 9 bases. The CDR3 sequence is 15 residues long. CDR1 is SGHRS and CDR2 is YFSETQ in the germline V gene. The V gene end was trimmed by 0 bases and the J gene end by 1 base; junction bases not matched to a gene: 2. Here the CDR3 reads CASSLGGQGSYEQYF. CDR3 nucleotide sequence: TGCGCCAGCAGCTTGGGGGGACAGGGTTCCTACGAGCAGTACTTC. Combining the CDR3 with reference TRBV5-1 and TRBJ2-7 gives the whole variable domain KAGVTQTPRYLIKTRGQQVTLSCSPISGHRSVSWYQQTPGQGLQFLFEYFSETQRNKGNFPGRFSGRQFSNSRSEMNVSTLELGDSALYLCASSLGGQGSYEQYFGPGTRLTVT.

In this sample, this clone turned up a few times. This sequence joins TRBV5-1 and TRBJ1-1; 9 bases fit TRBD1. CDR1 is SGHRS, CDR2 YFSETQ, per germline. V lost 3 bases and J lost 8; bases outside the gene matches: 5. The CDR3 totals 13 residues. CDR3 region: CASSSGTGGEAFF. In DNA, the CDR3 is TGCGCCAGCAGCTCCGGAACAGGGGGCGAAGCTTTCTTT.

The genes are TRBV20-1 and TRBJ2-2, with D possibly being TRBD1 (6 bases). CDR3 length: 15 amino acids. Trimming cost V 3 bases and J 2 bases, with 13 bases left between them. Germline-derived CDR1 and CDR2 are DFQATT and SNEGSKA (reference sequence). DNA for the CDR3: TGCAGTGCTAGTAGGGGGAGAGTTAACACCGGGGAGCTGTTTTTT. Amino acid sequence: CSASRGRVNTGELFF.

V usage is TRBV5-4 and J usage is TRBJ1-5, with TRBD1 matching over 9 bases. The CDR3 has 14 residues. CDR1 SGHNT and CDR2 YYREEE come from the germline V gene (reference sequence). J lost 11 bases, V lost 5 bases, and 11 bases had no gene match. The CDR3 sequence is CASSRDREGEAQHF. The CDR3 nucleotides read TGTGCCAGCAGTCGGGACAGGGAGGGGGAGGCCCAGCATTTT. The complete variable domain, with remaining parts taken from reference TRBV5-4 and TRBJ1-5, reads ETGVTQSPTHLIKTRGQQVTLRCSSQSGHNTVSWYQQALGQGPQFIFQYYREEENGRGNFPPRFSGLQFPNYSSELNVNALELDDSALYLCASSRDREGEAQHFGDGTRLSIL.

This clone turned up a few times. The chain has TRBV6-5 and TRBJ2-2; no clear D gene. The CDR3 runs 15 residues. The germline CDR1 and CDR2 sequences are MNHEY and SVGAGI. V was pared by 7 bases and J by 2 bases, with 14 bases between. The CDR3 nucleotides are TGTGCCAGCAATAAATATCAGACAAACACCGGGGAGCTGTTTTTT. Protein product: CASNKYQTNTGELFF.

The genes are TRBV3-1 (or the pseudogene TRBV3-2) and TRBJ2-2; 8 nucleotides agree with TRBD2. The germline CDR1 and CDR2 sequences are LGHDT and YNNKEL (reference sequence). The CDR3 runs 17 residues. V lost 3 bases, J lost 3 bases, and 9 bases stayed unmatched. CDR3 coding DNA: TGTGCCAGCAGCCACCCCCGGGGGGGTATGTACACCGGGGAGCTGTTTTTT. It yields the protein CASSHPRGGMYTGELFF.

The chain couples TRBV7-8 to TRBJ2-7, with D perhaps matching TRBD1 (6 bases). V lost 2 bases and J lost 4, with 12 bases in between. The CDR3 spans 14 residues. The germline CDR1 and CDR2 sequences are SGHVS and FQNEAQ. DNA of the CDR3: TGTGCCAGCAGCTTATTACAGGGAACGTACGAGCAGTACTTC. It yields the protein CASSLLQGTYEQYF.

This chain uses TRBV7-6 with TRBJ1-2; TRBD1 agrees at 8 bases. The length of the CDR3 is 17 residues. CDR1 and CDR2 (germline): SGHVS, FNYEAQ. With V trimmed by 1 base and J by 7 bases, 14 bases remained unmatched. CDR3 in DNA: TGTGCCAGCAGCTTAGGGGTTGCGAGGACAGGGTCAGGTGGCTACACCTTC. It encodes CASSLGVARTGSGGYTF.

The chain is built from TRBV10-3 and TRBJ2-1; 9 nucleotides match TRBD1. This CDR3 is built from 14 residues. J was trimmed by 8 bases and V by 5 bases; bases with no gene match: 7. Germline CDR1 and CDR2: ENHRY and SYGVKD. The CDR3: CAISSGTGKDEQFF. CDR3 sequence (DNA): TGTGCCATCAGTTCTGGGACAGGGAAAGATGAGCAGTTCTTC.

This clone has just one count. The chain employs TRBV27 and TRBJ2-5; the D is unclear. CDR1 MNHEY and CDR2 SMNVEV come from the germline V gene (reference sequence). The CDR3 is 14 amino acids. V lost 5 bases and J lost 1, with 11 bases in between. Here the CDR3 DNA reads TGTGCCAGCAGTCAAGGAACAGTCCAAGAGACCCAGTACTTC. This gives the protein CASSQGTVQETQYF.

The chain is built from TRBV7-2 and TRBJ1-3; D is ambiguous. The CDR3 totals 14 residues. With 8 bases removed from V and 2 bases from J, the gap between germline ends came to 13 bases. The germline V gene encodes CDR1 SGHTA and CDR2 FQGNSA. The CDR3 here is CASSGSSPGNTIYF. The CDR3 DNA follows: TGTGCCAGCTCCGGGAGTTCGCCTGGAAACACCATATATTTT.

J is TRBJ2-1 and V is TRBV10-3; D may be TRBD1 (6 bases). The germline V gene encodes CDR1 ENHRY and CDR2 SYGVKD. The CDR3 contains 14 residues. Between the trimmed V and J ends, which lost 10 bases and 7 bases, there was a span of 20 bases. The CDR3 reads CASLPGVNRNEQFF. As DNA, the CDR3 is TGTGCCAGCCTGCCAGGGGTAAACAGGAATGAGCAGTTCTTC.